This record looks at one T cell receptor beta chain sequence and its context. Primers included in the PCR were 60 Vbeta and 13 Jbeta primers. Sequenced by immunoSEQ multiplex PCR; TCRdb stores in-frame clones only, minus some. The repertoire holds approximately 120,000 clones, 70% to 90% seen once, with about 20% in the top ten. The CDR3 loop spans 15 amino acids. CDR1 and CDR2 from the germline V gene are SGHVS and FQNEAQ. J gave up 7 bases and V 4 bases, and 5 bases lay outside the gene matches. These data belong to a study of cytomegalovirus exposure and HLA in healthy donors. The source of this sequence is a man aged 18 to 29 in good health and CMV-seropositive. The sample taken for sequencing was PBMCs. V and J are TRBV7-8 and TRBJ2-1; 12 bases are a match to TRBD2. In nucleotides, the CDR3 is TGTGCCAGCAGCTCTAGCGGGGGGGCCGAAAATGAGCAGTTCTTC. This sequence encodes CASSSSGGAENEQFF.